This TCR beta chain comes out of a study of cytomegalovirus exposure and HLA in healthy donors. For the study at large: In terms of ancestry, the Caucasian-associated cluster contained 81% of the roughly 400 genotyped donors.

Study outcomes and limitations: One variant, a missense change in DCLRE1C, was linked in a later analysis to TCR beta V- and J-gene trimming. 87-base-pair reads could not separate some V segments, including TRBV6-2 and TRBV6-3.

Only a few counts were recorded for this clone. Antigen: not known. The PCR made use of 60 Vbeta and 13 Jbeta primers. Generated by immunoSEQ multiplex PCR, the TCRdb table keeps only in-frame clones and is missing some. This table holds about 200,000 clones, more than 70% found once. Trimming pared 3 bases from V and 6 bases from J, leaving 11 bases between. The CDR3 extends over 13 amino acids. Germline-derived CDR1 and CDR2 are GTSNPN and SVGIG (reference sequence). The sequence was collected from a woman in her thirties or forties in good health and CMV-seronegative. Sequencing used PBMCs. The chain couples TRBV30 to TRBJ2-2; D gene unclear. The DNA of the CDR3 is TGTGCCTGGAGCCTGTCAAAGCCCGGGGAGCTGTTTTTT. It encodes CAWSLSKPGELFF.